This TCR beta chain was recovered during a study of molecular identifiers for immune sequencing clone quantification. Study as a whole: Naive CD8 RNA (roughly 18,000 or 92,000 cells) was divided into five aliquots, with four sequenced.

Per the germline V gene, CDR1 is MNHEY and CDR2 is SVGAGI. The CDR3 is made up of 13 amino acids. Study results and limitations: Under 1% of molecules in naive cells, but over 99% of effector molecules, belonged to clones above 20 RNA copies.

This clonotype came up a few times. Its antigen remains unknown. Its ends do not fully match the called genes, so a read error is possible. Previously described methods and listed TCR primers produced bulk TCR libraries. TCRdb reprocessed the PCR reads with MiXCR, giving one entry per CDR3 protein. Of about 640,000 distinct CDR3 sequences listed, approximately 20% are singletons. Libraries used about 19,000 to 1,000,000 sorted naive CD8 T cells and 10%, 30% or 50% RNA input. Material: naive CD8+ T cells from blood, with Jurkat cell RNA spiked in. The subset denotes: FACS-sorted CD8+CD4-CCR7+CD45RA+ naive T cells. The J gene is TRBJ1-5, the V gene TRBV6-5; D uncertain. This TCR derives from a human donor in good health. Some libraries in this study had Jurkat cell RNA spiked in. Here the CDR3 DNA reads TGTGCCGGCAGTTACCATAGCAATCAGCCCCAGCATTTT. Protein product: CAGSYHSNQPQHF.